A selection of T cell receptor beta chains follows, all from one sample in a study of cytotoxic CD8 clonotypes in ibrutinib-treated CLL. Sequenced by immunoSEQ multiplex PCR; TCRdb stores in-frame clones only, minus some. The sample carries 30,000 to 50,000 clones, approximately 67% recorded once. Sequenced material: PBMCs, taken at disease progression, from a patient treated with ibrutinib. These receptor sequences come from a human donor with chronic lymphocytic leukemia. Both conserved end residues are part of each CDR3. A D gene is named only where the DNA matches it firmly. The size of a clone is reported for some rows only, either as once, few or many, or as a class for expanded clones.

V gene	D gene	J gene	clone size	CDR3 DNA	CDR3 protein
TRBV28	.	TRBJ1-1	few	TGTGCCAGCACCCTAGGGGGGAGATCTGAAGCTTTCTTT	CASTLGGRSEAFF
TRBV11-2	.	TRBJ2-1	.	TGTGCCAGCAGCTTCCTTGGAGTCCACTACAATGAGCAGTTCTTC	CASSFLGVHYNEQFF
TRBV7-6	TRBD2	TRBJ2-7	.	TGTGCCAGCAGCTCATCAGGTTATAGCGGGTACTCCTACGAGCAGTACTTC	CASSSSGYSGYSYEQYF
TRBV27	.	TRBJ2-2	.	TGTGCCAGCAGTTTATGGGGCGGGAACCCCGGGGAGCTGTTTTTT	CASSLWGGNPGELFF
TRBV2	TRBD2	TRBJ2-6	.	TGTGCCAGCAGAAGACTAGCGGGAGGGTATGGGGCCAACGTCCTGACTTTC	CASRRLAGGYGANVLTF
TRBV19	TRBD1	TRBJ2-7	.	TGTGCCAGTAGTACCGAGACAGGGAGAATGCTCTACGAGCAGTACTTC	CASSTETGRMLYEQYF
TRBV6-6	TRBD2	TRBJ2-7	.	TGTGCCAGTAACCGGCCCAAAGCGGGGCCCTACGAGCAGTACTTC	CASNRPKAGPYEQYF
TRBV12-5	.	TRBJ2-1	.	TGTGCTAGTGGTTTGGCCTCCCCGAATGAGCAGTTCTTC	CASGLASPNEQFF
TRBV25-1	.	TRBJ2-3	.	TGTGCCAGCAATATACCTAGGGGGGATCGTGCAGATACGCAGTATTTT	CASNIPRGDRADTQYF
TRBV29-1	.	TRBJ1-1	.	TGCAGCGTGGATCTGGGGGGCAGAAACACTGAAGCTTTCTTT	CSVDLGGRNTEAFF
TRBV6-5	.	TRBJ2-1	.	TGTGCCAGCAGTTACTCGTGGGTAGCCTACAATGAGCAGTTCTTC	CASSYSWVAYNEQFF
TRBV7-3	.	TRBJ2-7	.	TGTGCCAGCAGCCCCGGACCCCGCTCCTACGAGCAGTACTTC	CASSPGPRSYEQYF
TRBV11-2	TRBD2	TRBJ2-7	.	TGTGCCAGCAGCTTAAGCGGGAGCCCCTCCTACGAGCAGTACTTC	CASSLSGSPSYEQYF
TRBV7-9	TRBD2	TRBJ2-1	few	TGTGCCAGCAGCCAAACCACTAGCGGGAGCGGTAATGAGCAGTTCTTC	CASSQTTSGSGNEQFF
TRBV5-8	.	TRBJ2-2	once	TGTGCCAGCAGCTTGGACACCGCGAACACCGGGGAGCTGTTTTTT	CASSLDTANTGELFF
TRBV14	TRBD1	TRBJ1-2	.	TGTGCCAGCAGCCAAGGCCGACAGGGGGCGCGTGGCTACACCTTC	CASSQGRQGARGYTF
TRBV9	.	TRBJ1-6	.	TGTGCCAGCAGCGTAGACTTCGGCGGGTCACCCCTCCACTTT	CASSVDFGGSPLHF
TRBV18	TRBD1	TRBJ1-1	.	TGTGCCAGCTCTCTACAGGGGGGCAGGGTTGTCACTGAAGCTTTCTTT	CASSLQGGRVVTEAFF
TRBV5-1	.	TRBJ2-3	.	TGCGCCAGCAGCCCGATGGACCCCACAGATACGCAGTATTTT	CASSPMDPTDTQYF
TRBV19	TRBD1	TRBJ2-7	.	TGTGCCAGTAGTCTACAGGGGCGGCAGTACTTC	CASSLQGRQYF
TRBV7-9	TRBD1	TRBJ2-5	.	TGTGCCAGCAATACCCCGGGACAGGGGACAGAGACCCAGTACTTC	CASNTPGQGTETQYF
TRBV7-7	TRBD1	TRBJ2-5	.	TGTGCTAGCAGCCCAGGGGGCCGGGGGACCCAGTACTTC	CASSPGGRGTQYF
TRBV7-9	TRBD2	TRBJ2-7	.	TGTGCCAGCACCCCTTCGACTAGCGGGACCTCCTACGAGCAGTACTTC	CASTPSTSGTSYEQYF